A selection of T cell receptor beta chains follows, all from one sample in a study of cytomegalovirus exposure and HLA in healthy donors. Measured with immunoSEQ multiplex PCR; TCRdb has only the in-frame clones, and not every one. The profile shows 85,000 to 95,000 clones, roughly 72% of them singletons. The sample comprised PBMCs. All receptors derive from a young man in good health and CMV-seropositive. The CDR3 runs from the conserved cysteine through the conserved F or W. D genes are given only for firm matches. Clone size is shown for a subset of rows, as once, few, many or a class of expanded clone.

-	TRBV4-2	TRBJ2-7	-	14	TGTGCCAGCAGCCCAGGGGGAGGCGGCTACGAGCAGTACTTC	CASSPGGGGYEQYF
-	TRBV9	TRBJ2-1	-	13	TGTGCCAGCAGCGTAGCGGGTTCCAATGAGCAGTTCTTC	CASSVAGSNEQFF
-	TRBV7-9	TRBJ2-7	-	13	TGTGCCAGCACAGGGCAAGCCTCCTACGAGCAGTACTTC	CASTGQASYEQYF
-	TRBV7-3	TRBJ2-2	TRBD2	16	TGTGCCAGCAGCTTAGGCCGCGCGGGAGGGATCGGGGAGCTGTTTTTT	CASSLGRAGGIGELFF
-	TRBV2	TRBJ1-5	TRBD1	21	TGTGCCAGCACCGACCAACCCGGGACAGGGCTTTCTCTACTCAGCAATCAGCCCCAGCATTTT	CASTDQPGTGLSLLSNQPQHF
-	TRBV30	TRBJ1-5	-	13	TGTGCCTGGAGGGGGGACATCAATCAGCCCCAGAATTTT	CAWRGDINQPQNF
-	TRBV5-1	TRBJ2-6	-	15	TGCGCCAGCAGCTTGGGACACCCTGGGGCCAACGTCCTGACTTTC	CASSLGHPGANVLTF
-	TRBV4-1	TRBJ1-5	-	16	TGCGCCAGCAGCCAAGAAGGAGCGGGCACCAATCAGCCCCAGCATTTT	CASSQEGAGTNQPQHF
once	TRBV19	TRBJ1-1	-	14	TGTGCCAGTATCCTACGGGTGGGGGCCACTGAAGCTTTCTTT	CASILRVGATEAFF
-	TRBV30	TRBJ2-3	TRBD2	15	TGTGCCTGGAGTCTAGGACTAGCGGGAGCAGATACGCAGTATTTT	CAWSLGLAGADTQYF
few	TRBV6-6	TRBJ2-1	-	15	TGTGCCAGCAGCCCGAGAATTGGAGGATCGGATGAGCAGTTCTTC	CASSPRIGGSDEQFF
-	TRBV2	TRBJ1-1	TRBD1	14	TGTGCCAGCAGTTTCCAGGGGGGCAACACTGAAGCTTTCTTT	CASSFQGGNTEAFF
-	TRBV29-1	TRBJ2-6	-	16	TGCAGCGCCGAAACGACGTGGGGCACTGGGGCCAACGTCCTGACTTTC	CSAETTWGTGANVLTF
-	TRBV6-5	TRBJ2-3	-	14	TGTGCCAGCAGTCAAAGGGGGAACACAGATACGCAGTATTTT	CASSQRGNTDTQYF
-	TRBV9	TRBJ1-5	TRBD1	14	TGTGCCAGCAGCGTAGGGGACAGATATCAGCCCCAGCATTTT	CASSVGDRYQPQHF
-	TRBV2	TRBJ1-5	-	14	TGTGCCAGCAGCGGATCAGGGGCCCGGCAGCCCCAGCATTTT	CASSGSGARQPQHF
-	TRBV7-3	TRBJ2-2	-	14	TGTGCCAGCAGCTTAACGCACAGCACCGGGGAGCTGTTTTTT	CASSLTHSTGELFF
-	TRBV6-6	TRBJ2-7	TRBD2	12	TGTGCAGTTGGGACTAGCTCCTACGAGCAGTACTTC	CAVGTSSYEQYF
-	TRBV28	TRBJ2-7	-	12	TGTGCCAGCAGTTCCGGACAGATCGAGCAGTACTTC	CASSSGQIEQYF
-	TRBV6-1	TRBJ1-5	-	12	TGTGCCTCCCACCGGGGCAATCAGCCCCAGCATTTT	CASHRGNQPQHF
-	TRBV4-2	TRBJ2-1	-	13	TGTGCCAGCAGCCACTCGCAGGGCGATGAGCAGTTCTTC	CASSHSQGDEQFF
-	TRBV6-5	TRBJ2-7	TRBD1	14	TGTGCCAGCAGAACCGGGACAGGGGGCCGGGAGCAGTACTTC	CASRTGTGGREQYF
-	TRBV6-1	TRBJ1-5	-	15	TGTGCCAGCAGTGTTGTGAGCGGTAGCAATCAGCCCCAGCATTTT	CASSVVSGSNQPQHF
-	TRBV2	TRBJ1-1	-	12	TGTGCCACCTCGGGGGAAAACACTGAAGCTTTCTTT	CATSGENTEAFF
-	TRBV27	TRBJ1-4	-	14	TGTGCCAGCAGTTTCCGACTGAATAATGAAAAACTGTTTTTT	CASSFRLNNEKLFF
-	TRBV28	TRBJ1-4	-	19	TGTGCCAGCAGTTTCCCTCAAGGGTGGGGGGAAGCAACTAATGAAAAACTGTTTTTT	CASSFPQGWGEATNEKLFF
-	TRBV21-1	TRBJ1-4	-	16	TGTGCCAGCAGCCTCATTACAGGGCCAACTAATGAAAAACTGTTTTTT	CASSLITGPTNEKLFF
-	TRBV4-1	TRBJ2-7	TRBD2	17	TGCGCCAGCAGCCAGAGGGTACTAGCGGAGACCACCTACGAGCAGTACTTC	CASSQRVLAETTYEQYF
few	TRBV5-1	TRBJ2-2	-	15	TGCGCCAGCAGCATAGATGCCGGGGAAAGCGGGGAGCTGTTTTTT	CASSIDAGESGELFF
-	TRBV11-2	TRBJ2-5	TRBD1	15	TGTGCCAGCAGCTTACGAGGGACAGAGGAAGAGACCCAGTACTTC	CASSLRGTEEETQYF
-	TRBV6-5	TRBJ2-7	TRBD2	15	TGTGCCAGCAGTTCTACCTCGGGACTAGGGTACGAGCAGTACTTC	CASSSTSGLGYEQYF
-	TRBV5-1	TRBJ1-4	-	14	TGCGCCAGCAGCTTGGCACAGGGCGTTGAAAAACTGTTTTTT	CASSLAQGVEKLFF
-	TRBV5-1	TRBJ1-2	-	14	TGCGCCAGCAGCTTGGGACAGGTCAACTATGGCTACACCTTC	CASSLGQVNYGYTF
few	TRBV5-1	TRBJ2-1	-	15	TGCGCCAGCAGCTTGGAAGGTAGCCGGGACAATGAGCAGTTCTTC	CASSLEGSRDNEQFF
-	TRBV30	TRBJ1-2	-	15	TGTGCCTGGAACCCACACCTTCTCCAGGACTATGGCTACACCTTC	CAWNPHLLQDYGYTF
few	TRBV5-1	TRBJ1-5	-	13	TGCGCCAGCAGCTTGGAGGGGGAACAGCCCCAGCATTTT	CASSLEGEQPQHF
-	TRBV19	TRBJ1-5	-	15	TGTGCCAGTAGTATTAGAGAGGATAGCAATCAGCCCCAGCATTTT	CASSIREDSNQPQHF
once	TRBV19	TRBJ2-1	TRBD2	16	TGTGCCAGTAGTGGGACTAGCGGGAGGGACTACAATGAGCAGTTCTTC	CASSGTSGRDYNEQFF
-	TRBV6-1	TRBJ2-7	-	11	TGTGCCAGCAGTGAAACAGAAGAGCAGTACTTC	CASSETEEQYF
few	TRBV28	TRBJ2-6	-	15	TGTGCCAGCAGTTTACATCAGACTGGGGCCAACGTCCTGACTTTC	CASSLHQTGANVLTF
-	TRBV6-5	TRBJ2-1	-	16	TGTGCCAGCAGTTACCCCGGAGGGGGGGGAGGGGATGAGCAGTTCTTC	CASSYPGGGGGDEQFF
-	TRBV6-6	TRBJ1-1	-	12	TGTGCCAGCAGAGAAGGGGGCACTGAAGCTTTCTTT	CASREGGTEAFF
-	TRBV15	TRBJ1-1	-	16	TGTGCCACCAGCAGAGACCCAACGGGGAGGGGCACTGAAGCTTTCTTT	CATSRDPTGRGTEAFF
-	TRBV4-1	TRBJ1-4	-	14	TGCGCCAGCAGCCAAGTCTCCCCTAATGAAAAACTGTTTTTT	CASSQVSPNEKLFF
-	TRBV29-1	TRBJ2-1	TRBD2	15	TGCAGCGTCCACGAACCTAGCGGGAGACGGAATGAGCAGTTCTTC	CSVHEPSGRRNEQFF
-	TRBV28	TRBJ2-7	-	12	TGTGCCAGCATCGGGACTTACTACGAGCAGTACTTC	CASIGTYYEQYF
-	TRBV6-5	TRBJ2-7	TRBD2	13	TGTGCCAGCGCCCCGGGGGGATCCTACGAGCAGTACTTC	CASAPGGSYEQYF
-	TRBV5-1	TRBJ2-7	-	14	TGCGCCAGCAGCCGGGACTTTACCCTCTACGAGCAGTACTTC	CASSRDFTLYEQYF
once	TRBV5-4	TRBJ2-3	TRBD2	16	TGTGCCAGCAGCTCACTAGCGGGGGGATCAACAGATACGCAGTATTTT	CASSSLAGGSTDTQYF
-	TRBV9	TRBJ2-2	TRBD1	17	TGTGCCAGCAGCGTCAAACCGGGACAGTTAAACACCGGGGAGCTGTTTTTT	CASSVKPGQLNTGELFF
few	TRBV2	TRBJ1-1	-	15	TGTGCCAGCAGTGAAGCCGGCGGATGGAACACTGAAGCTTTCTTT	CASSEAGGWNTEAFF
-	TRBV5-1	TRBJ1-4	-	15	TGCGCCAGCAGCCCCCGGGGGGGAGAGGATGAAAAACTGTTTTTT	CASSPRGGEDEKLFF
-	TRBV5-4	TRBJ1-1	-	13	TGTGCCAGCAAAAGATCTGATCCTCCGCGGGCTTTCTTT	CASKRSDPPRAFF
-	TRBV5-1	TRBJ2-1	TRBD2	15	TGCGCCAGCAGCGCAGGGACTAGCGGGGAGAATGAGCAGTTCTTC	CASSAGTSGENEQFF
-	TRBV28	TRBJ2-7	-	11	TGTGCCAGCAGATCAGGCTACGAGCAGTACTTC	CASRSGYEQYF
-	TRBV7-9	TRBJ1-4	TRBD1	14	TGTGCCAGCAGCCTGGACAGGGGTTATGAAAAACTGTTTTTT	CASSLDRGYEKLFF
-	TRBV5-1	TRBJ2-7	TRBD1	15	TGCGCCAGCAGCTTCAGGGGGCACCCAGAATACGAGCAGTACTTC	CASSFRGHPEYEQYF
-	TRBV2	TRBJ1-1	-	13	TGTGCCAGCAGTCCGAGCGGGGGCACTGAAGCTTTCTTT	CASSPSGGTEAFF